The rows below give T cell receptor beta chains drawn from one sample of a study of shared clonotypes between healthy human individuals. The data were produced by immunoSEQ multiplex PCR, yet TCRdb's version contains in-frame clones alone and is incomplete. The sample has some 500,000 clones; around 96% are singletons. The sequenced sample consisted of naive CD4+ T cells sorted from blood. These receptors were obtained from a woman in her 30s in good health. Each CDR3 is given with its conserved first and last residue. A D gene is named only where the DNA matches it firmly. Clone size, where shown, is once, few, many, or a class for clones that have expanded.

d_gene	abundance	j_gene	v_gene	CDR3aa	CDR3nt
TRBD1	.	TRBJ1-2	TRBV29-1	CSVEDPWGQGQYNYGYTF	TGCAGCGTTGAAGATCCTTGGGGACAGGGGCAATATAACTATGGCTACACCTTC
.	.	TRBJ2-3	TRBV20-1	CSATLRTQYF	TGCAGTGCGACACTACGAACGCAGTATTTT
TRBD2	.	TRBJ2-2	TRBV6-1	CASSEPTSGKLGELFF	TGTGCCAGCAGTGAACCGACTAGCGGGAAGCTCGGGGAGCTGTTTTTT
TRBD1	.	TRBJ1-5	TRBV19	CASSRDRGGNQPQHF	TGTGCCAGTAGTCGAGACAGGGGAGGGAATCAGCCCCAGCATTTT
.	once	TRBJ2-7	TRBV30	CAWRTGYYEQYF	TGTGCCTGGAGGACCGGCTATTACGAGCAGTACTTC
.	.	TRBJ1-4	TRBV19	CASTGHGNEKLFF	TGTGCCAGTACGGGACACGGGAATGAAAAACTGTTTTTT
.	.	TRBJ1-6	TRBV4-1	CASSQAGGRGNSPLHF	TGCGCCAGCAGCCAGGCCGGGGGACGAGGGAATTCACCCCTCCACTTT
.	.	TRBJ2-7	TRBV2	CASSNVNYEQYF	TGTGCCAGCAGTAACGTAAACTACGAGCAGTACTTC
.	.	TRBJ2-6	TRBV9	CASSVDSRSGANVLTF	TGTGCCAGCAGCGTAGACTCACGCTCTGGGGCCAACGTCCTGACTTTC
TRBD2	.	TRBJ2-3	TRBV5-6	CASSLIRAGGPTADTQYF	TGTGCCAGCAGCTTGATTCGGGCGGGAGGGCCGACGGCAGATACGCAGTATTTT
TRBD2	.	TRBJ2-1	TRBV5-1	CASSADVLAGAVYNEQFF	TGCGCCAGCAGCGCGGACGTTCTGGCGGGAGCTGTGTACAATGAGCAGTTCTTC
TRBD1	.	TRBJ1-4	TRBV29-1	CSVGGQGNEKLFF	TGCAGCGTGGGGGGACAGGGGAATGAAAAACTGTTTTTT
TRBD1	.	TRBJ1-2	TRBV2	CASSDRGTHGYTF	TGTGCCAGCAGCGACAGGGGAACCCATGGCTACACCTTC
.	.	TRBJ2-2	TRBV30	CAWTGFGELFF	TGTGCCTGGACGGGGTTTGGGGAGCTGTTTTTT
TRBD1	.	TRBJ1-6	TRBV5-6	CASSLGRTGANSPLHF	TGTGCCAGCAGCTTGGGCAGGACAGGGGCAAATTCACCCCTCCACTTT
TRBD2	.	TRBJ2-1	TRBV19	CASSLGLAPYNEQFF	TGTGCCAGTAGCCTCGGACTAGCGCCATACAATGAGCAGTTCTTC
.	.	TRBJ1-5	TRBV19	CASAPGRNQPQHF	TGTGCCAGCGCCCCCGGCCGCAATCAGCCCCAGCATTTT
TRBD2	.	TRBJ2-2	TRBV4-2	CASSQGLAGAANTGELFF	TGTGCCAGCAGCCAAGGCCTAGCGGGAGCCGCGAACACCGGGGAGCTGTTTTTT
TRBD2	once	TRBJ2-7	TRBV11-2	CASSFLPQRGYEQYF	TGTGCCAGCAGCTTCCTCCCCCAGCGGGGCTACGAGCAGTACTTC
TRBD1	.	TRBJ1-5	TRBV6-4	CASSNTYRGSNQPQHF	TGTGCCAGCAGTAATACTTACAGGGGAAGCAATCAGCCCCAGCATTTT
.	.	TRBJ2-7	TRBV14	CASSKTSEQYF	TGTGCCAGCAGTAAAACGTCCGAGCAGTACTTC
.	.	TRBJ2-5	TRBV2	CASSGSGKETQYF	TGTGCCAGCAGTGGGTCGGGAAAAGAGACCCAGTACTTC
TRBD1	.	TRBJ2-7	TRBV28	CASSQPGQGPYEQYF	TGTGCCAGCAGTCAACCGGGACAGGGTCCCTACGAGCAGTACTTC
.	.	TRBJ1-1	TRBV7-3	CASRKSVDTEAFF	TGTGCCAGCAGAAAAAGTGTGGACACTGAAGCTTTCTTT
TRBD1	.	TRBJ2-7	TRBV28	CASSPHRGLNEQYF	TGTGCCAGCAGTCCTCACAGGGGGCTCAACGAGCAGTACTTC
.	.	TRBJ2-2	TRBV2	CASSYQGSGELFF	TGTGCCAGCAGTTACCAGGGATCCGGGGAGCTGTTTTTT
.	.	TRBJ2-7	TRBV28	CASSLPSVGSYEQYF	TGTGCCAGCAGTTTACCCTCGGTGGGTTCGTACGAGCAGTACTTC
.	.	TRBJ2-2	TRBV9	CASSVVGRPGELFF	TGTGCCAGCAGCGTAGTCGGCAGACCCGGGGAGCTGTTTTTT
.	.	TRBJ1-1	TRBV28	CASSLIAWNTEAFF	TGTGCCAGCAGTTTAATCGCGTGGAACACTGAAGCTTTCTTT
.	.	TRBJ1-2	TRBV10-3	CAISSHGAAGYTF	TGTGCCATCAGTTCTCACGGGGCGGCTGGCTACACCTTC
TRBD1	.	TRBJ1-1	TRBV28	CASRTYRGRRTEAFF	TGTGCCAGCCGGACATACAGGGGGCGAAGAACTGAAGCTTTCTTT
TRBD1	.	TRBJ1-4	TRBV6-5	CASSQTGEREKLFF	TGTGCCAGCAGTCAGACAGGGGAGCGTGAAAAACTGTTTTTT
TRBD1	.	TRBJ1-5	TRBV6-5	CASRRDRDGQPQHF	TGTGCCAGCAGGAGGGACAGGGATGGTCAGCCCCAGCATTTT
.	.	TRBJ2-1	TRBV21-1	CASSTPGTSAHEQFF	TGTGCCAGCAGCACCCCCGGGACTAGTGCTCATGAGCAGTTCTTC
.	once	TRBJ2-5	TRBV19	CASTRGETQYF	TGTGCCAGTACCCGGGGGGAGACCCAGTACTTC
TRBD2	.	TRBJ2-1	TRBV9	CASSVRTSGSSGEQFF	TGTGCCAGCAGCGTACGGACTAGCGGGAGTAGTGGTGAGCAGTTCTTC
TRBD2	once	TRBJ2-7	TRBV28	CASSPSGRGDYEQYF	TGTGCCAGCAGTCCCAGCGGGAGAGGGGACTACGAGCAGTACTTC
TRBD1	.	TRBJ1-1	TRBV5-1	CASSFSGQAGTEAFF	TGCGCCAGCAGCTTCTCGGGACAGGCGGGCACTGAAGCTTTCTTT
.	.	TRBJ1-1	TRBV19	CASNPLTVRAEAFF	TGTGCCTCAAATCCCTTGACAGTGAGGGCTGAAGCTTTCTTT
TRBD2	once	TRBJ2-1	TRBV28	CASRISGSASNEQFF	TGTGCCAGCAGGATCAGCGGGAGTGCGAGTAATGAGCAGTTCTTC
.	.	TRBJ1-2	TRBV5-1	CASSLAQGSYGYTF	TGCGCCAGCAGCTTGGCTCAGGGGAGCTATGGCTACACCTTC
.	.	TRBJ1-5	TRBV14	CASSQERTGLLGGAPGNQPQHF	TGTGCCAGCAGCCAAGAAAGGACCGGTCTTCTAGGTGGAGCGCCAGGCAATCAGCCCCAGCATTTT
.	.	TRBJ2-4	TRBV5-4	CASGDSGGLAKNIQYF	TGTGCCAGCGGAGATAGCGGAGGACTAGCCAAAAACATTCAGTACTTC
.	.	TRBJ1-1	TRBV30	CACTRGAGKWNLNTEAFF	TGTGCCTGTACGCGAGGGGCCGGGAAGTGGAATTTGAACACTGAAGCTTTCTTT
.	.	TRBJ2-7	TRBV18	CASSPPSSYEQYF	TGTGCCAGCTCACCTCCCAGTTCCTACGAGCAGTACTTC
TRBD1	.	TRBJ2-7	TRBV28	CASSSPGTATYEQYF	TGTGCCAGCAGTTCCCCCGGGACAGCCACCTACGAGCAGTACTTC
.	.	TRBJ2-7	TRBV6-1	CATSDRSTAYEQYF	TGTGCCACTTCCGACAGGTCGACGGCCTACGAGCAGTACTTC
.	.	TRBJ2-7	TRBV6-5	CASSSFGYEQYF	TGTGCCAGCAGTTCCTTTGGCTACGAGCAGTACTTC
.	once	TRBJ2-2	TRBV7-9	CASSLKNQGTGELFF	TGTGCCAGCAGCTTAAAAAATCAGGGGACCGGGGAGCTGTTTTTT
TRBD2	.	TRBJ2-3	TRBV5-1	CASSPNSGSGADTQYF	TGCGCCAGCAGCCCTAATAGCGGGAGTGGGGCAGATACGCAGTATTTT
.	.	TRBJ1-1	TRBV10-1	CASSESYRAAEAFF	TGCGCCAGCAGTGAGAGTTACAGGGCGGCTGAAGCTTTCTTT